This T cell receptor beta chain was sequenced during a study of OX40 agonist ivuxolimab in advanced cancers. As for the study in general: Ivuxolimab, an agonistic anti-OX40 (CD134) antibody, was given to patients. Patients got intravenous ivuxolimab at 0.01 to 10 mg/kg every 2 weeks. Age averaged 60 years (range about 20 to 80), and 70% to 85% were male. Overall study results and limits: With doses of 0.1 to 3.0 mg/kg, CD4+ and CD8+ blood T cells had undergone clonal expansion by week 6.

The V end was cut by 5 bases, the J end by 6 bases, with 14 bases between. Germline loops: CDR1 SGHAT, CDR2 FQNNGV. The CDR3 runs 14 residues. Repertoires were generated with immunoSEQ multiplex PCR, while TCRdb's copy carries only in-frame clones and drops some. The sample yields about 74,000 clones, more than 75% seen once. Remarks on this clone: Its antigen is not identified.

The receptor's source is an adult with an advanced solid tumor such as melanoma, head and neck, liver or kidney cancer. The specimen was CD4+ or CD8+ T cells sorted from blood, collected in a trial of the OX40 agonist ivuxolimab. The V gene is TRBV11-2, the J gene TRBJ2-1, with D perhaps TRBD1 (7 bases). CDR3 sequence reads: CASSQRQGGNEQFF. The CDR3 DNA follows: TGTGCCAGCAGCCAACGACAGGGAGGCAATGAGCAGTTCTTC.